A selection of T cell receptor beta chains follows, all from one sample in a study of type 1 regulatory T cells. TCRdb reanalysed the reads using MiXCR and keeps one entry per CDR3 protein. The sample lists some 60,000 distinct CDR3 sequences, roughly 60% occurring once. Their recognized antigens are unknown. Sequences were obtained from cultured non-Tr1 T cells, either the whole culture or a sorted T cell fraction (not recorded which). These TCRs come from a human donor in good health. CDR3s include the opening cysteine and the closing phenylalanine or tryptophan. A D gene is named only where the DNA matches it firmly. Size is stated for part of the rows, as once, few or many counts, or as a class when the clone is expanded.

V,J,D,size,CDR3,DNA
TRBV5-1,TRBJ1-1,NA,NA,CASSLYQGIENTEAFF,TGCGCCAGCAGCTTGTATCAGGGTATCGAGAACACTGAAGCTTTCTTT
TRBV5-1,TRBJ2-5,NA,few,CASSLSAAQETQYF,TGCGCCAGCAGCTTGTCCGCGGCCCAAGAGACCCAGTACTTC
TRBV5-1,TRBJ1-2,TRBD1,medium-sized,CASSWDTTGGGYGYTF,TGCGCCAGCAGCTGGGATACGACAGGGGGTGGCTATGGCTACACCTTC
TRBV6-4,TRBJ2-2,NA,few,CASSIDAGNTGELFF,TGTGCCAGCAGTATTGATGCGGGAAACACCGGGGAGCTGTTTTTT
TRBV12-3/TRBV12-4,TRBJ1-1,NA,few,CASSLGEGTEAFF,TGTGCCAGCAGTTTAGGGGAGGGCACTGAAGCTTTCTTT
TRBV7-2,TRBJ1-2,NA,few,CASSLAPGSYGYTF,TGTGCCAGCAGCTTAGCTCCCGGTTCCTATGGCTACACCTTC
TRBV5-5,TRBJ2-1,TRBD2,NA,CASSRRGPPEMTSGRRDEQFF,TGTGCCAGCAGCCGGCGGGGCCCACCCGAAATGACTAGCGGGAGGCGCGATGAGCAGTTCTTC
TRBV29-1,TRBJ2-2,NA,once,CGFLGNTGELFF,TGCGGATTTCTTGGGAACACCGGGGAGCTGTTTTTT
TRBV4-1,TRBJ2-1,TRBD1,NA,CASSQEGGQGLRYNEQFF,TGCGCCAGCAGCCAAGAGGGGGGACAGGGGTTACGGTACAATGAGCAGTTCTTC
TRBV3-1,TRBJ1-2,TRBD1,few,CASSQGVGGQGAYGYTF,TGTGCCAGCAGCCAAGGCGTAGGAGGACAGGGGGCCTATGGCTACACCTTC
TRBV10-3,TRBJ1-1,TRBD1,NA,CAISGAGGADTEAFF,TGTGCCATCAGTGGGGCAGGGGGCGCGGACACTGAAGCTTTCTTT
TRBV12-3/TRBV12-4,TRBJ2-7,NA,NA,CASSPRGSGEQYF,TGTGCCAGCAGTCCGCGAGGATCGGGCGAGCAGTACTTC
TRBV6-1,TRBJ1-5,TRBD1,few,CASRIQGSYQHF,TGTGCCAGCAGGATACAGGGGTCGTACCAGCATTTT
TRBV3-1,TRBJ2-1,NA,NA,CASSATGASYNEQFF,TGTGCCAGCAGCGCGACGGGAGCGTCCTACAATGAGCAGTTCTTC
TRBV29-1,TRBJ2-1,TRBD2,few,CSARPAGTEQFF,TGCAGCGCCCGCCCAGCGGGAACTGAGCAGTTCTTC
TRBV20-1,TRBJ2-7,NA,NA,CSASFRDEQYF,TGCAGTGCTAGTTTTCGTGACGAGCAGTACTTC
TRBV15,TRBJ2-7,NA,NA,CATVHPAPNEQYF,TGTGCCACCGTCCACCCCGCCCCGAACGAGCAGTACTTC
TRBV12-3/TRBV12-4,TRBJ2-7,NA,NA,CASSLLSYEQYF,TGTGCCAGCAGTTTGTTGAGCTACGAGCAGTACTTC
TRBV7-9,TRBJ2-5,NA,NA,CASSRGLVGETQYF,TGTGCCAGCAGCCGTGGTTTAGTCGGGGAGACCCAGTACTTC
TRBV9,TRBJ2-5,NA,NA,CASSARGSRDLKETQYF,TGTGCCAGCAGCGCCCGGGGGAGCCGGGATCTTAAAGAGACCCAGTACTTC
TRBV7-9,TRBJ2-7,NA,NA,CASSLAMAPYEQYF,TGTGCCAGCAGCTTAGCAATGGCCCCTTACGAGCAGTACTTC
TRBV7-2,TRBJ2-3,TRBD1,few,CASSLFDRGVDTQYF,TGTGCCAGCAGCTTATTTGACAGGGGAGTTGATACGCAGTATTTT
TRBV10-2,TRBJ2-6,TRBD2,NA,CASREAGGGSGANVLTF,TGCGCCAGCAGAGAAGCCGGGGGGGGCTCTGGGGCCAACGTCCTGACTTTC
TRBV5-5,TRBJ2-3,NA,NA,CASSLAGISRADTQYF,TGTGCCAGCAGCTTGGCAGGGATTAGCCGTGCAGATACGCAGTATTTT
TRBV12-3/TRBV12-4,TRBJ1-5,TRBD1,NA,CASSATGDLSNQPQHF,TGTGCCAGCAGTGCAACAGGGGACTTGAGTAATCAGCCCCAGCATTTT
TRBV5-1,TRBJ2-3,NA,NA,CASSLSGKATDTQYF,TGCGCCAGCAGCTTGTCAGGGAAAGCCACAGATACGCAGTATTTT
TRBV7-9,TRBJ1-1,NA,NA,CASSENTEAFF,TGTGCCAGCAGCGAAAACACTGAAGCTTTCTTT
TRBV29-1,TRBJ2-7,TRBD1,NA,CSVMGQGVTYEQYF,TGCAGCGTGATGGGACAGGGAGTTACCTACGAGCAGTACTTC
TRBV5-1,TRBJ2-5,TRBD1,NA,CASSPTPGGSPGETQYF,TGCGCCAGCAGCCCCACGCCAGGGGGCAGCCCAGGGGAGACCCAGTACTTC
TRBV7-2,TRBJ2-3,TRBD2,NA,CASSLGPTSGTADTQYF,TGTGCCAGCAGCTTAGGCCCAACTAGCGGGACCGCAGATACGCAGTATTTT